One sample yielded the 28 T cell receptor beta chains listed below, sequenced in a study of OX40 agonist ivuxolimab in advanced cancers. Using immunoSEQ multiplex PCR, the repertoire was profiled, and TCRdb retains in-frame clones only, with some absent. Among 40,000 to 50,000 clones listed, 85% were seen once. The source was CD4+ or CD8+ T cells sorted from blood, collected in a trial of the OX40 agonist ivuxolimab. These receptors came from an adult with an advanced solid tumor such as melanoma, head and neck, liver or kidney cancer.

This chain connects TRBV6-5 to TRBJ2-7; a possible D gene is TRBD2 (6 bases). Trimming removed 4 bases from V and 7 bases from J, with 20 bases in between. The CDR3 is made up of 15 amino acids. CDR1 is MNHEY and CDR2 is SVGAGI in the germline V gene. CDR3 region: CASSSPSVRRGEQYF. Written as DNA, the CDR3 is TGTGCCAGCAGTTCCCCCTCGGTGAGGAGGGGTGAGCAGTACTTC.

This sequence joins TRBV19 and TRBJ2-3; 7 nucleotides agree with TRBD1. Germline assignment: CDR1 LNHDA and CDR2 SQIVND (reference sequence). J gave up 2 bases and V 5 bases, and 7 bases lay outside the gene matches. The CDR3 is 15 residues long. CDR3 loop: CASSSRTGNTDTQYF. The CDR3 region has the DNA TGTGCCAGTAGTTCACGGACAGGAAACACAGATACGCAGTATTTT.

The chain employs TRBV2 and TRBJ2-7; D is ambiguous. The CDR3 loop spans 15 amino acids. The germline V gene has CDR1 SNHLY and CDR2 FYNNEI. The V end was cut by 5 bases, the J end by 0 bases, with 14 bases between. The CDR3 spells CASSQTRLNSYEQYF. In nucleotides, the CDR3 is TGTGCCAGCAGTCAGACGAGGCTGAACTCCTACGAGCAGTACTTC.

This clone showed up just once. The V and J genes are TRBV5-4 and TRBJ2-2; 14 nucleotides align to TRBD2. The CDR3 loop spans 17 amino acids. The V segment lost 4 bases and the J segment 7 bases; nucleotides outside the gene matches: 9. The germline V gene encodes CDR1 SGHNT and CDR2 YYREEE (reference sequence). The CDR3 here is CASSAGLAGVHGGELFF. The CDR3 DNA reads as TGTGCCAGCAGCGCGGGACTAGCGGGAGTCCATGGCGGGGAGCTGTTTTTT.

This sequence joins TRBV11-3 and TRBJ2-1; 15 nucleotides match TRBD2. CDR1 SGHNT and CDR2 YENEEA come from the germline V gene. The CDR3 consists of 17 residues. The V and J ends lost 4 bases and 8 bases, in that order; junction bases with no gene match: 9. The CDR3 loop is CASSSSGLAGGHDEQFF. CDR3 bases: TGTGCCAGCAGCTCCTCGGGACTAGCGGGAGGTCATGATGAGCAGTTCTTC.

The rearrangement joins TRBV11-3 to TRBJ2-3; no firm D call. The CDR3 runs 14 residues. V lost 2 bases and J 2 bases, leaving 8 bases between the germline ends. The germline gives CDR1 SGHNT, CDR2 YENEEA. CDR3 DNA sequence: TGTGCCAGCAGCTTAACGGCATACACAGATACGCAGTATTTT. Translated: CASSLTAYTDTQYF.

This sequence joins TRBV2 and TRBJ1-2; D remains ambiguous. The CDR3 contains 14 residues. Germline CDR1 reads SNHLY; CDR2 reads FYNNEI. V was trimmed by 4 bases and J by 4 bases, leaving 13 bases between them. In DNA, the CDR3 is TGTGCCAGCAGTGTCCGGGTTATGATCTATGGCTACACCTTC. Translating gives CASSVRVMIYGYTF.

The chain uses TRBV7-2 and TRBJ2-1; TRBD2 is a possible D gene (6 bases). The CDR3 consists of 15 residues. With 4 bases removed from V and 6 bases from J, the gap between germline ends came to 16 bases. Germline-derived CDR1 and CDR2 are SGHTA and FQGNSA. CDR3 nucleotide sequence: TGTGCCAGCAGCTCGACTAGGAGGCAGGGCAATGAGCAGTTCTTC. Protein: CASSSTRRQGNEQFF.

This chain connects TRBV5-4 to TRBJ2-1; 7 positions match TRBD2. The germline V gene has CDR1 SGHNT and CDR2 YYREEE (reference sequence). CDR3 length equals 17 residues. V shed 5 bases and J 0 bases; nucleotides not matched to a gene: 11. CDR3 amino acids: CASRPGLVTSSYNEQFF. CDR3 DNA sequence: TGTGCCAGCAGACCCGGACTAGTTACGAGCTCCTACAATGAGCAGTTCTTC.

The chain combines TRBV5-8 with TRBJ1-1, with D hard to call. The CDR3 totals 15 residues. The V end lost 1 base, the J end lost 1 base, and 11 bases lay between the germline ends. Germline CDR1 is SGHTS and CDR2 is YDEGEE. The CDR3 region is CASSLFIGPNTEAFF. The CDR3 coding sequence is TGTGCCAGCAGCTTGTTTATTGGGCCGAACACTGAAGCTTTCTTT.

The genes are TRBV29-1 and TRBJ2-7; possible D gene TRBD1, 6 bases. The germline V gene has CDR1 SQVTM and CDR2 ANQGSEA. The length of the CDR3 is 14 residues. The V end was cut by 0 bases, the J end by 3 bases, with 12 bases between. CDR3: CSVEEAPGVYEQYF. CDR3 nucleotides: TGCAGCGTTGAAGAGGCTCCAGGGGTCTACGAGCAGTACTTC.

A single count supports this clone. The chain couples TRBV7-9 to TRBJ1-2; 7 bases align to TRBD1. The CDR3 loop spans 15 amino acids. Trimming took 1 base from V and 2 from J; bases not matched to a gene: 4. Germline values: CDR1 SEHNR, CDR2 FQNEAQ (reference sequence). CDR3 nucleotide sequence: TGTGCCAGCAGCTTAGTGGGGACAGCCAACTATGGCTACACCTTC. Encoded protein: CASSLVGTANYGYTF.

This rearrangement joins TRBV11-2 to TRBJ1-5; D is ambiguous. Germline CDR1 is SGHAT and CDR2 is FQNNGV. The CDR3 consists of 13 residues. Trimming removed 5 bases from V and 7 bases from J, with 12 bases in between. CDR3 sequence: CASSASKFQPQHF. The CDR3, as DNA: TGTGCCAGCAGCGCGAGCAAATTCCAGCCCCAGCATTTT.

V usage is TRBV7-9 and J usage is TRBJ2-3, with TRBD2 matching over 12 bases. Trimming cost V 5 bases and J 6 bases; bases outside gene matches: 9. The germline V gene has CDR1 SEHNR and CDR2 FQNEAQ (reference sequence). The CDR3 runs to 16 residues. The CDR3 DNA reads as TGTGCCAGCAGCACTGGACTAGCGGGGAGATCGGATACGCAGTATTTT. The encoded protein is CASSTGLAGRSDTQYF. The whole variable domain, remainder taken from reference TRBV7-9 and TRBJ2-3, is DTGVSQNPRHKITKRGQNVTFRCDPISEHNRLYWYRQTLGQGPEFLTYFQNEAQLEKSRLLSDRFSAERPKGSFSTLEIQRTEQGDSAMYLCASSTGLAGRSDTQYFGPGTRLTVL.

This clone was observed a single time. In DNA form, the CDR3 reads TGTGCCAGCAGTCGGGGACTCCCTAGCAATCAGCCCCAGCATTTT. Amino acid sequence: CASSRGLPSNQPQHF. The V call is TRBV28, the J call TRBJ1-5; D perhaps matches TRBD1 (5 bases). V shed 5 bases and J shed 0 bases, with 11 bases lying between them. CDR3 length: 15 amino acids. CDR1 MDHEN and CDR2 SYDVKM come from the germline V gene.

The gene calls are TRBV11-3 and TRBJ2-7, with a tentative D call TRBD2 (6 bases). The CDR3 extends over 14 amino acids. Germline V gene lookup returns CDR1 SGHNT and CDR2 YENEEA. The germline V and J ends were trimmed by 4 bases and 2 bases, with 12 bases remaining between them. The CDR3 region is CASSWGTFTYEQYF. In DNA form, the CDR3 reads TGTGCCAGCAGCTGGGGGACTTTCACCTACGAGCAGTACTTC.

The rearrangement joins TRBV15 to TRBJ1-1; D is unclear. V lost 4 bases, J lost 2 bases, and 8 bases lay in between. The germline CDR1 and CDR2 sequences are LNHNV and YYDKDF (reference sequence). The CDR3 contains 13 residues. The CDR3 is CATSKDGNTEAFF. In DNA, the CDR3 is TGTGCCACCAGCAAAGACGGAAACACTGAAGCTTTCTTT.

The rearrangement uses TRBV11-3 and TRBJ2-1; 9 bases fit TRBD2. The CDR3 has 13 amino acids. The junction had 9 bases not matched to a gene; V was cut back by 10 bases and J by 8 bases. Germline CDR1 reads SGHNT; CDR2 reads YENEEA. The CDR3 is CATGLAGPDEQFF. The CDR3 nucleotides read TGTGCCACCGGGCTAGCGGGACCCGATGAGCAGTTCTTC.

This chain links TRBV11-3 with TRBJ2-1, with unresolved D. The CDR3 loop spans 13 amino acids. V lost 1 base and J lost 4, with 5 bases in between. Germline CDR1 SGHNT, CDR2 YENEEA. CDR3 protein: CASSLASYNEQFF. CDR3 in DNA: TGTGCCAGCAGCTTAGCCTCTTACAATGAGCAGTTCTTC.

The chain is built from TRBV28 and TRBJ1-4, with 7 bases fitting TRBD1. Losses at the gene ends were 3 bases for V and 4 bases for J; bases not matched to a gene: 5. Germline lookup yields CDR1 MDHEN and CDR2 SYDVKM. The CDR3 is 15 amino acids. The CDR3 here is CASSFWTGVNEKLFF. In DNA, the CDR3 is TGTGCCAGCAGTTTCTGGACAGGCGTTAATGAAAAACTGTTTTTT. Drawing the rest from reference TRBV28 and TRBJ1-4, the complete variable domain is DVKVTQSSRYLVKRTGEKVFLECVQDMDHENMFWYRQDPGLGLRLIYFSYDVKMKEKGDIPEGYSVSREKKERFSLILESASTNQTSMYLCASSFWTGVNEKLFFGSGTQLSVL.

The V call is TRBV28, the J call TRBJ2-3, with unresolved D. With 5 bases removed from V and 3 bases from J, the gap between germline ends came to 12 bases. This CDR3 contains 14 residues. Per germline, CDR1 MDHEN and CDR2 SYDVKM. This CDR3 reads CASSLSVPTDTQYF. Here the CDR3 DNA reads TGTGCCAGCAGTCTAAGCGTACCTACAGATACGCAGTATTTT.

The V and J genes are TRBV4-2 and TRBJ1-2, with D perhaps matching TRBD1 (6 bases). Trimming cost V 1 base and J 8 bases, with 14 bases left between them. The length of the CDR3 is 14 residues. Germline CDR1 reads LGHNA; CDR2 reads YNFKEQ. The CDR3, as DNA: TGTGCCAGCAGCCAAGGGGGGCAGGGTGGAGGCTACACCTTC. It encodes CASSQGGQGGGYTF.

DNA of the CDR3: TGTGCCAGCTCACGGAATATCGAGGGAACGGGAAACACCATATATTTT. It specifies CASSRNIEGTGNTIYF. The V gene is TRBV18, the J gene TRBJ1-3; D unclear. The V gene lost 4 bases and the J gene lost 4 bases, with 17 bases spanning the gap. Germline V lookup: CDR1 KGHSH, CDR2 LQKENI. This CDR3 spans 16 amino acids.

The V call is TRBV7-9, the J call TRBJ2-5; 10 bases line up with TRBD2. From germline, CDR1 is SEHNR and CDR2 FQNEAQ (reference sequence). V lost 3 bases to trimming and J lost 11 bases; unmatched junction nucleotides: 6. CDR3 length: 13 residues. Here the CDR3 DNA reads TGTGCCAGCAGCTTCGGGACTAGCGAAAAACAGTACTTC. This gives the protein CASSFGTSEKQYF.

The V gene is TRBV18, the J gene TRBJ2-1; TRBD2 agrees at 10 bases. The length of the CDR3 is 18 residues. Germline CDR1 reads KGHSH; CDR2 reads LQKENI. Unmatched junction bases numbered 12, after V lost 3 bases and J lost 4 bases. CDR3 DNA sequence: TGTGCCAGCTCACCGCCTAGCGGGAGACCAATGGGTTACAATGAGCAGTTCTTC. Encoded protein: CASSPPSGRPMGYNEQFF. Drawing the rest from reference TRBV18 and TRBJ2-1, the complete variable domain is NAGVMQNPRHLVRRRGQEARLRCSPMKGHSHVYWYRQLPEEGLKFMVYLQKENIIDESGMPKERFSAEFPKEGPSILRIQQVVRGDSAAYFCASSPPSGRPMGYNEQFFGPGTRLTVL.

The J gene is TRBJ2-5, the V gene TRBV11-3; D gene uncertain. CDR1 SGHNT and CDR2 YENEEA come from the germline V gene. This CDR3 region has 12 residues. Trimming removed 5 bases at V and 4 bases at J, with 8 bases between. The CDR3 protein is CASSARAETQYF. In DNA, the CDR3 is TGTGCCAGCAGCGCAAGAGCAGAGACCCAGTACTTC.

The chain links TRBV28 to TRBJ1-2, with 7 bases identical to TRBD1. This CDR3 has 13 amino acids. CDR1 is MDHEN, CDR2 SYDVKM, per germline. Trimming cost V 8 bases and J 8 bases; bases outside gene matches: 11. The CDR3 nucleotides read TGTGCCAGCGAAAGAGACAGGGCGGCCGGCTACACCTTC. Protein: CASERDRAAGYTF.

The chain joins TRBV30 to TRBJ1-5; maybe TRBD1 (5 bases). There are 14 residues in the CDR3. CDR1 and CDR2 from the germline V gene are GTSNPN and SVGIG (reference sequence). Trimming stripped 5 bases from V and 5 bases from J, with 16 bases between. The CDR3 DNA is TGTGCCTGGGGGACCGGGATAAGCTATCAGCCCCAGCATTTT. Amino acids: CAWGTGISYQPQHF. The full variable domain, with the rest looked up from reference TRBV30 and TRBJ1-5, is SQTIHQWPATLVQPVGSPLSLECTVEGTSNPNLYWYRQAAGRGLQLLFYSVGIGQISSEVPQNLSASRPQDRQFILSSKKLLLSDSGFYLCAWGTGISYQPQHFGDGTRLSIL.